The 32 T cell receptor beta chains in this list originate from one sample, sequenced in a study of beta chain features in type 1 diabetes. Study-wide results and caveats: Type 1 diabetes patients had TCRB CDR3s that were shorter (moderately but significantly so) in all four CD4+ subsets.

Expressed TCRB transcripts were sequenced because the isolated RNA had all been reverse transcribed beforehand. Method: immunoSEQ multiplex PCR; TCRdb's copy keeps in-frame clones and lacks some. The sample shows some 160,000 clones, about 9% of them seen only once. These TCRs are of unknown antigen specificity. The material sequenced was central memory CD4+ T cells from blood. The receptor set was obtained from a woman in her 30s with type 1 diabetes.

V and J are TRBV7-8 and TRBJ2-2, with D tentatively TRBD2 (6 bases). CDR3 length: 15 amino acids. Germline V CDR1 and CDR2: SGHVS, FQNEAQ. V lost 5 bases and J 5 bases, leaving 15 bases between the germline ends. The CDR3, as DNA: TGTGCCAGCAGCATCCTCAGGGCGGGGACCGGGGAGCTGTTTTTT. Translating gives CASSILRAGTGELFF.

This clone has only a few counts. The rearrangement uses TRBV10-3 and TRBJ2-1; 11 bases align to TRBD2. CDR3 size: 17 residues. The V gene end was trimmed by 6 bases and the J gene end by 7 bases; junction bases not matched to a gene: 14. Germline values: CDR1 ENHRY, CDR2 SYGVKD. The CDR3 DNA is TGTGCCATCAGACCACGAACCGGGACTAGCGGACCAAATGAGCAGTTCTTC. This translates into CAIRPRTGTSGPNEQFF.

The chain combines TRBV6-5 with TRBJ2-7; D is perhaps TRBD1 (6 bases). The CDR3 is made up of 13 amino acids. Trimming stripped 6 bases from V and 3 bases from J, with 12 bases between. Per the germline V gene, CDR1 is MNHEY and CDR2 is SVGAGI. The CDR3 DNA sequence: TGTGCCAGCAGCCGACAGGAAGTCTACGAGCAGTACTTC. This sequence encodes CASSRQEVYEQYF.

The chain joins TRBV30 to TRBJ1-5; 9 bases line up with TRBD1. V was pared by 1 base and J by 8 bases, with 9 bases of the junction left unmatched. Germline loops: CDR1 GTSNPN, CDR2 SVGIG (reference sequence). CDR3 size: 15 residues. The DNA for the CDR3 is TGTGCCTGGAGTGGGGGTACAGGGGGCGGAGAGCCCCAGCATTTT. This sequence encodes CAWSGGTGGGEPQHF.

This clone was seen a handful of times. This chain joins TRBV7-9 and TRBJ2-1; 9 bases agree with TRBD1. This CDR3 has 13 amino acids. Germline V gene lookup returns CDR1 SEHNR and CDR2 FQNEAQ (reference sequence). The V and J ends lost 3 bases and 12 bases, in that order; junction bases with no gene match: 6. CDR3 in amino acids: CASSFPDRGGQFF. CDR3 nucleotide sequence: TGTGCCAGCAGCTTCCCGGACAGGGGAGGGCAGTTCTTC.

There are a few counts of this clone. The chain employs TRBV7-6 and TRBJ2-7; D may be TRBD1 (6 bases). Germline loops: CDR1 SGHVS, CDR2 FNYEAQ. The V end lost 5 bases, the J end lost 4 bases, and 9 bases lay between the germline ends. The CDR3 has 12 amino acids. CDR3 residues: CASSLQGYEQYF. For the CDR3, the DNA is TGTGCCAGCAGCCTACAGGGTTACGAGCAGTACTTC.

Only a few counts were recorded for this clone. The V and J genes are TRBV2 and TRBJ1-2; 8 positions match TRBD1. CDR1 and CDR2 (germline): SNHLY, FYNNEI. The CDR3 sequence is 13 residues long. Trimming at V came to 5 bases and at J to 4 bases, leaving 3 bases not matched to a gene. CDR3 DNA sequence: TGTGCCAGCAGTAATGACAGGGGCTATGGCTACACCTTC. Protein product: CASSNDRGYGYTF. Full variable domain (outside the CDR3, taken from reference TRBV2 and TRBJ1-2): EPEVTQTPSHQVTQMGQEVILRCVPISNHLYFYWYRQILGQKVEFLVSFYNNEISEKSEIFDDQFSVERPDGSNFTLKIRSTKLEDSAMYFCASSNDRGYGYTFGSGTRLTVV.

There are a few counts of this clone. The genes are TRBV14 and TRBJ2-1, with unresolved D. Germline CDR1 SGHDN, CDR2 FVKESK. Trimming shortened V by 0 bases and J by 10 bases, and 13 bases separated the two germline ends. The CDR3 length is 14 residues. CDR3 residues: CASSQDWASGEQFF. The CDR3 region has the DNA TGTGCCAGCAGCCAAGATTGGGCATCTGGGGAGCAGTTCTTC.

This clone was observed a few times. The junction shows a germline mismatch at one end, possibly a read error. The chain carries TRBV7-8 and TRBJ2-4; 13 bases fit TRBD2. This CDR3 comprises 15 residues. CDR1 is SGHVS and CDR2 is FQNEAQ in the germline V gene. Here the CDR3 reads CASRMSPGTSGKTNF. For the CDR3, the DNA is TGTGCCAGCAGAATGTCCCCCGGGACTAGCGGGAAGACGAACTTC.

The chain carries TRBV15 and TRBJ2-3; 9 nucleotides align to TRBD2. Germline V gene lookup returns CDR1 LNHNV and CDR2 YYDKDF (reference sequence). V dropped 3 bases and J dropped 1; count of bases not matched to a gene: 5. CDR3 length: 16 residues. The CDR3 DNA follows: TGTGCCACCAGCAGGAATAGCGGGAGCGGCACAGATACGCAGTATTTT. It is translated as CATSRNSGSGTDTQYF.

This clone came up a few times. This specimen includes other DNA sequences encoding the same CDR3. The rearrangement joins TRBV5-1 to TRBJ1-2; TRBD1 is a possible D gene (5 bases). Trimming removed 4 bases at V and 6 bases at J, with 13 bases between. Looked up from germline, CDR1 is SGHRS and CDR2 is YFSETQ. CDR3 size: 13 residues. The CDR3 DNA follows: TGCGCCAGCAGCGCTAGGGGATTAGATGGCTACACCTTC. It yields the protein CASSARGLDGYTF. Full variable domain (rest looked up from reference TRBV5-1 and TRBJ1-2): KAGVTQTPRYLIKTRGQQVTLSCSPISGHRSVSWYQQTPGQGLQFLFEYFSETQRNKGNFPGRFSGRQFSNSRSEMNVSTLELGDSALYLCASSARGLDGYTFGSGTRLTVV.

The chain links TRBV2 to TRBJ1-1, with TRBD1 as a possible D gene (6 bases). CDR3 length equals 13 residues. Trimming cost V 1 base and J 8 bases, with 11 bases left between them. The germline V gene has CDR1 SNHLY and CDR2 FYNNEI. Here the CDR3 DNA reads TGTGCCAGCAGTGAAGGGGTAGGGACAGAAGCTTTCTTT. It is translated as CASSEGVGTEAFF.

In this sample, this clone turned up a few times. The chain has TRBV5-1 and TRBJ1-1; 7 nucleotides agree with TRBD1. This CDR3 is 12 amino acids long. V shed 4 bases, J shed 6 bases, and the junction held 3 bases outside the gene matches. Germline V gives CDR1 SGHRS, CDR2 YFSETQ. CDR3 DNA sequence: TGCGCCAGCAGCGGACAGGAAGCTGAAGCTTTCTTT. The encoded protein is CASSGQEAEAFF.

The V call is TRBV2, the J call TRBJ1-1; 8 positions match TRBD1. Germline CDR1 and CDR2: SNHLY and FYNNEI. The junction had 2 bases not matched to a gene; V was cut back by 3 bases and J by 2 bases. This CDR3 contains 14 residues. The CDR3 loop reads CASSDGQGNTEAFF. Here the CDR3 DNA reads TGTGCCAGCAGTGACGGACAGGGAAACACTGAAGCTTTCTTT.

This clone came up a few times. The chain uses TRBV5-6 and TRBJ2-7; unclear D gene. Trimming took off 0 bases at V and 1 base at J, with 5 bases between the two ends. In germline, CDR1 is SGHDT, CDR2 YYEEEE. The CDR3 is 13 amino acids. The CDR3 DNA is TGTGCCAGCAGCTTGGAACTGTCCTACGAGCAGTACTTC. This sequence encodes CASSLELSYEQYF. Full variable domain (missing parts from reference TRBV5-6 and TRBJ2-7): DAGVTQSPTHLIKTRGQQVTLRCSPKSGHDTVSWYQQALGQGPQFIFQYYEEEERQRGNFPDRFSGHQFPNYSSELNVNALLLGDSALYLCASSLELSYEQYFGPGTRLTVT.

This clone was detected only a few times. The V call is TRBV4-2, the J call TRBJ2-1, with 8 bases aligning to TRBD2. This CDR3 is 16 amino acids long. Germline assignment: CDR1 LGHNA and CDR2 YNFKEQ. V trimming: 0 bases; J trimming: 8 bases; junction bases outside the gene matches: 9. This CDR3 is CASSQDPSGSNDEQFF. The CDR3 DNA follows: TGTGCCAGCAGCCAAGACCCCAGCGGGAGCAACGATGAGCAGTTCTTC.

Only a few counts were recorded for this clone. The V call is TRBV5-1, the J call TRBJ2-1, with TRBD2 matching over 14 bases. Germline assignment: CDR1 SGHRS and CDR2 YFSETQ. With 5 bases clipped from V and 7 bases from J, the junction kept 2 bases outside the gene matches. The CDR3 is 14 amino acids. CDR3 nucleotides: TGCGCCAGCAGGACTAGCGGGAGGGCAAATGAGCAGTTCTTC. Residues: CASRTSGRANEQFF.

This clone turned up a few times. This sequence joins TRBV19 and TRBJ2-4; D is undetermined. The CDR3 spans 12 residues. Per germline, CDR1 LNHDA and CDR2 SQIVND (reference sequence). The V end lost 5 bases, the J end lost 2 bases, and 4 bases lay between the germline ends. The CDR3 DNA reads TGTGCCAGTAGTGCGTCCAAAAACATTCAGTACTTC. As protein: CASSASKNIQYF.

The V and J genes are TRBV11-2 and TRBJ2-1; possibly TRBD2 for D (6 bases). Trimming shortened V by 4 bases and J by 6 bases, and 13 bases separated the two germline ends. There are 14 residues in the CDR3. Germline CDR1 reads SGHAT; CDR2 reads FQNNGV. The CDR3 nucleotides read TGTGCCAGCAGCTGGGACTCTTTGGGCAATGAGCAGTTCTTC. Protein: CASSWDSLGNEQFF.

This chain links TRBV11-2 with TRBJ2-7; 7 bases match TRBD1. V was clipped by 1 base and J by 4 bases; unmatched bases: 7. CDR3 length equals 15 residues. The germline CDR1 and CDR2 sequences are SGHAT and FQNNGV. CDR3 DNA: TGTGCCAGCAGCTTAGCCGGGACAGTATTATACGAGCAGTACTTC. It yields the protein CASSLAGTVLYEQYF. Full variable domain (rest looked up from reference TRBV11-2 and TRBJ2-7): EAGVAQSPRYKIIEKRQSVAFWCNPISGHATLYWYQQILGQGPKLLIQFQNNGVVDDSQLPKDRFSAERLKGVDSTLKIQPAKLEDSAVYLCASSLAGTVLYEQYFGPGTRLTVT.

This rearrangement joins TRBV15 to TRBJ2-2; 8 bases fit TRBD2. The CDR3 runs to 16 residues. Germline V gene data show CDR1 as LNHNV and CDR2 as YYDKDF (reference sequence). V shed 0 bases and J 6 bases; nucleotides not matched to a gene: 6. CDR3 residues: CATSRDGTRGSGELFF. DNA for the CDR3: TGTGCCACCAGCAGAGATGGGACTAGGGGGTCCGGGGAGCTGTTTTTT.

The sample holds many counts of this clone. This chain links TRBV5-1 with TRBJ2-3; D unclear. Germline V gene lookup returns CDR1 SGHRS and CDR2 YFSETQ. Trimming took off 0 bases at V and 7 bases at J, with 12 bases between the two ends. This CDR3 region has 14 residues. Here the CDR3 DNA reads TGCGCCAGCAGCTTGGCCCTAGATGGAAATACGCAGTATTTT. Translation: CASSLALDGNTQYF.

This clone came up many times. This chain connects TRBV29-1 to TRBJ1-4; TRBD1 matches at 10 bases. The germline V gene encodes CDR1 SQVTM and CDR2 ANQGSEA. V shed 8 bases, J shed 8 bases, and the junction held 14 bases outside the gene matches. The CDR3 loop spans 15 amino acids. The CDR3 DNA sequence: TGCAGCACCGCCTTCGGGACAGGGGTGGACGAAAAACTGTTTTTT. Residues: CSTAFGTGVDEKLFF. Based on the CDR3 plus reference TRBV29-1 and TRBJ1-4, the full variable domain is SAVISQKPSRDICQRGTSLTIQCQVDSQVTMMFWYRQQPGQSLTLIATANQGSEATYESGFVIDKFPISRPNLTFSTLTVSNMSPEDSSIYLCSTAFGTGVDEKLFFGSGTQLSVL.

This chain uses TRBV25-1 with TRBJ2-7, with 7 bases that match TRBD2. V shed 10 bases, J shed 4 bases, and the junction held 4 bases outside the gene matches. The CDR3 loop spans 11 amino acids. Germline CDR1 is MGHDK and CDR2 is SYGVNS. The CDR3 sequence: CATSGGYEQYF. CDR3 in DNA: TGTGCCACCTCCGGGGGGTACGAGCAGTACTTC.

The chain combines TRBV9 with TRBJ2-1, with TRBD2 as a possible D gene (6 bases). Between the trimmed V and J ends, which lost 7 bases and 4 bases, there was a span of 15 bases. Germline V gene lookup returns CDR1 SGDLS and CDR2 YYNGEE. The CDR3 is made up of 14 amino acids. Here the CDR3 DNA reads TGTGCCAGCCCACCCCCTGGAGGGTACAATGAGCAGTTCTTC. This gives the protein CASPPPGGYNEQFF.

The chain links TRBV30 to TRBJ1-2; TRBD1 is a possible D gene (5 bases). Germline assignment: CDR1 GTSNPN and CDR2 SVGIG (reference sequence). The CDR3 contains 13 residues. Trimming removed 2 bases at V and 1 base at J, with 8 bases between. In DNA, the CDR3 is TGTGCCTGGAGTCCACAGGATAACTATGGCTACACCTTC. Protein sequence: CAWSPQDNYGYTF.

This clone was counted a few times. The chain carries TRBV5-1 and TRBJ2-3; no definite D call. Germline-derived CDR1 and CDR2 are SGHRS and YFSETQ. Trimming left V 0 bases short and J 2 bases short, with 13 bases between. The CDR3 length is 16 residues. CDR3 nucleotides: TGCGCCAGCAGCTTGGGACCAGAGGAACTCACAGATACGCAGTATTTT. Its protein product is CASSLGPEELTDTQYF.

This clone has only a few counts. This chain links TRBV6-1 with TRBJ1-5, with 7 bases matching TRBD1. In germline, CDR1 is MNHNS, CDR2 SASEGT. CDR3 length: 13 amino acids. V shed 8 bases, J shed 8 bases, and the junction held 9 bases outside the gene matches. CDR3 loop: CASASGGSKPQHF. CDR3 coding DNA: TGTGCCAGCGCGTCAGGGGGTAGCAAGCCCCAGCATTTT.

This clone has more than one count but fewer than ten. The junction differs from germline at one of its ends, possibly a read error. This chain links TRBV7-7 with TRBJ2-2; 8 nucleotides align to TRBD2. This CDR3 is built from 16 residues. Germline V lookup: CDR1 SSHAT, CDR2 FNYEAQ (reference sequence). The CDR3 coding sequence is TGTGCTAGCAGCTTAGGGGGACTAGCGAACACCGGGGAGCTGTTTTTT. As protein: CASSLGGLANTGELFF. The variable domain in full, completed from reference TRBV7-7 and TRBJ2-2, reads GAGVSQSPRYKVTKRGQDVTLRCDPISSHATLYWYQQALGQGPEFLTYFNYEAQPDKSGLPSDRFSAERPEGSISTLTIQRTEQRDSAMYRCASSLGGLANTGELFFGEGSRLTVL.

This clone was recorded a few times. The chain links TRBV10-3 to TRBJ1-4; tentative D call: TRBD1 (5 bases). Looked up from germline, CDR1 is ENHRY and CDR2 is SYGVKD. V gave up 6 bases and J gave up 7 bases, with 12 bases separating them. The CDR3 has 13 amino acids. The CDR3 is CAISRDLFEKLFF. In DNA form, the CDR3 reads TGTGCCATCAGCCGGGACTTATTTGAAAAACTGTTTTTT.

The sample holds a few counts of this clone. The V and J genes are TRBV29-1 and TRBJ1-4; 8 bases line up with TRBD1. The CDR3 sequence is 13 residues long. Germline loops: CDR1 SQVTM, CDR2 ANQGSEA. The V and J ends lost 7 bases and 8 bases, in that order; junction bases with no gene match: 9. CDR3 DNA: TGCAGCGCTTTGGACAGGGAATACGAAAAACTGTTTTTT. This translates into CSALDREYEKLFF.

V gene TRBV4-1 combines with J gene TRBJ2-3; D may be TRBD1 (5 bases). Germline loops: CDR1 MGHRA, CDR2 YSYEKL. The CDR3 runs to 12 residues. Trimming removed 3 bases from V and 9 bases from J, with 10 bases in between. The CDR3 protein is CASSQYGQTQYF. CDR3 bases: TGCGCCAGCAGCCAGTACGGACAAACGCAGTATTTT.